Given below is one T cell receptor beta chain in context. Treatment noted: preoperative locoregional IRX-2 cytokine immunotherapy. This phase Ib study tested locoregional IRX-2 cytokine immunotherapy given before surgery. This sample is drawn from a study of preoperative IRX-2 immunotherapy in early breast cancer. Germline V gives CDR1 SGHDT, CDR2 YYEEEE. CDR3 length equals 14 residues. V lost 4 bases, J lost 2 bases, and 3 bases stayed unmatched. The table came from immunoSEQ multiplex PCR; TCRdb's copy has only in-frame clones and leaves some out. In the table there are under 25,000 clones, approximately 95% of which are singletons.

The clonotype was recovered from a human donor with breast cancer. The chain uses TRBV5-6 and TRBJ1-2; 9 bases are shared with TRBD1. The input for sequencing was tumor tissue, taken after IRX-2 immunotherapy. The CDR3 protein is CASSMGQGNYGYTF. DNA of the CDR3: TGTGCCAGCAGCATGGGACAGGGCAACTATGGCTACACCTTC.